Many counts were recorded for the clone carrying this TCR beta chain. The record originates from a study of T cells after yellow fever vaccination. TCRdb re-derived calls from the 5' RACE reads in MiXCR, one entry per CDR3 protein. The data contain about 140,000 distinct CDR3 sequences, 5% to 7.5% of them seen just once; the ten biggest clones take up under 0.7%. This CDR3 has 16 amino acids. The J segment lost 4 bases and the V segment lost 0 bases, leaving 7 bases of the junction unmatched. Germline V gene data show CDR1 as LGHNA and CDR2 as YSLEER. V usage is TRBV4-3 and J usage is TRBJ2-3, with TRBD2 identical over 7 bases. The sequence was collected from a man younger than 40 who received the YFV17D yellow fever vaccine. The input for sequencing was CD4+ T cells sorted from PBMCs, taken 10 days after the yellow fever booster vaccination. As DNA, the CDR3 is TGCGCCAGCAGCCAAGACGACGGGAGGATGGCAGATACGCAGTATTTT. This sequence encodes CASSQDDGRMADTQYF.